Presented here are 16 T cell receptor beta chains from one specimen sequenced in a study of T cell repertoires in cytomegalovirus infection. TCRdb re-derived calls from the reads in MiXCR, one entry per CDR3 protein. Of around 200,000 distinct CDR3 sequences in the sample, approximately 17% are singletons; the top ten hold about 23%. Sequencing was done on a sample of CD8+ T cells from PBMCs. The receptors here all came from a human donor in good health (CMV status not recorded). Some clones in this sample may be carry-over from other donors' samples.

This clonotype turned up a few times. The V and J genes are TRBV28 and TRBJ1-3; D ambiguous. V lost 10 bases and J 4 bases, leaving 11 bases between the germline ends. CDR3 size: 12 residues. CDR1 is MDHEN, CDR2 SYDVKM, per germline. The CDR3 nucleotides read TGTGCCACCTCATCGCTGGGAAACACCATATATTTT. Translated, it gives CATSSLGNTIYF.

This clonotype appeared a few times. This chain joins TRBV6-5 and TRBJ2-2, with D perhaps TRBD2 (5 bases). The CDR3 length is 14 residues. The germline V gene has CDR1 MNHEY and CDR2 SVGAGI. The V and J ends lost 3 bases and 5 bases respectively, with 10 bases between them. The CDR3, as DNA: TGTGCCAGCAGTTATACCGGAGGTACCGGGGAGCTGTTTTTT. Translating it yields CASSYTGGTGELFF.

This clonotype was counted only a few times. This chain links TRBV14 with TRBJ2-1; D is perhaps TRBD2 (5 bases). This CDR3 is 15 amino acids long. V lost 3 bases, J lost 7 bases, and 16 bases lay in between. The germline V gene has CDR1 SGHDN and CDR2 FVKESK. DNA for the CDR3: TGTGCCAGCAGCCAGGCCTCATGGACGGGGAATGAGCAGTTCTTC. This translates into CASSQASWTGNEQFF.

This clonotype was counted only a few times. The J gene is TRBJ1-1, the V gene TRBV6-2 or TRBV6-3; unclear D gene. Trimming pared 7 bases from V and 1 base from J, leaving 13 bases between. The CDR3 consists of 14 residues. CDR1 MNHEY and CDR2 SVGEGT come from the germline V gene. The CDR3, as DNA: TGTGCCAGCAACCCCCCGACGGGGAACACTGAAGCTTTCTTT. Its translation: CASNPPTGNTEAFF.

This clonotype was counted only a few times. This rearrangement joins TRBV2 to TRBJ2-5, with D possibly being TRBD2 (5 bases). This CDR3 spans 16 amino acids. V was shortened by 8 bases and J by 5 bases, with 24 bases between the two germline ends. CDR1 and CDR2 (germline): SNHLY, FYNNEI. The CDR3 nucleotides are TGTGCCAGCCCAAAGGCGGAGGAACCCCCAACGGAGACCCAGTACTTC. Translating it yields CASPKAEEPPTETQYF.

This CDR3 is CASSPGGPLYSPLHF. The DNA for the CDR3 is TGTGCCAGCAGCCCAGGGGGCCCGTTGTATTCACCCCTCCACTTT. This chain uses TRBV7-6 with TRBJ1-6, with TRBD1 matching over 8 bases. Germline V lookup: CDR1 SGHVS, CDR2 FNYEAQ. This CDR3 has 15 amino acids. The V gene end was trimmed by 5 bases and the J gene end by 8 bases; junction bases not matched to a gene: 8.

This sequence joins TRBV6-2 or TRBV6-3 and TRBJ2-7; TRBD1 might be the D (5 bases). The V end lost 6 bases, the J end lost 1 base, and 19 bases lay between the germline ends. Per the germline V gene, CDR1 is MNHEY and CDR2 is SVGEGT. The CDR3 is 16 amino acids. The CDR3 loop is CASSTPRGRTSYEQYF. The CDR3 nucleotides are TGTGCCAGCAGCACCCCTAGGGGCAGGACATCCTACGAGCAGTACTTC.

CDR3 in amino acids: CASSRQGTGKYEQYF. The CDR3 DNA follows: TGTGCCAGCAGTCGGCAAGGGACAGGGAAGTACGAGCAGTACTTC. This chain joins TRBV12-3 or TRBV12-4 and TRBJ2-7, with 9 bases lining up with TRBD1. CDR3 length equals 15 residues. After removal of 5 bases from V and 4 bases from J, the junction contained 9 bases not matched to a gene.

This clonotype occurred a few times. This sequence joins TRBV9 and TRBJ2-1; D perhaps matches TRBD1 (5 bases). Germline CDR1 and CDR2: SGDLS and YYNGEE. Trimming stripped 4 bases from V and 0 bases from J, with 14 bases between. The CDR3 contains 16 residues. The CDR3 region is CASSPPLTASYNEQFF. CDR3 nucleotide sequence: TGTGCCAGCAGCCCCCCTTTGACAGCCTCCTACAATGAGCAGTTCTTC.

This clonotype has just a few counts. The rearrangement joins TRBV7-2 to TRBJ1-1; no firm D call. The CDR3 has 14 amino acids. The germline V and J ends were trimmed by 1 base and 5 bases, with 11 bases remaining between them. Germline CDR1 reads SGHTA; CDR2 reads FQGNSA. CDR3 region: CASSLGFLGTEAFF. The CDR3 DNA follows: TGTGCCAGCAGCTTAGGATTCCTGGGGACTGAAGCTTTCTTT.

This clonotype was seen more than once but under ten times. The gene calls are TRBV20-1 and TRBJ1-2, with D possibly TRBD1 on 5 matching bases. V lost 0 bases to trimming and J lost 8 bases, with 16 bases between them. CDR1 and CDR2 (germline): DFQATT, SNEGSKA (reference sequence). This CDR3 comprises 14 residues. The CDR3 here is CSARDREGLEGYTF. The CDR3 DNA follows: TGCAGTGCTAGAGATCGGGAGGGGCTGGAGGGCTACACCTTC.

Many counts were recorded for this clonotype. The chain couples TRBV7-6 to TRBJ2-7, with TRBD1 matching 9 bases. Germline CDR1 is SGHVS and CDR2 is FNYEAQ. The CDR3 covers 16 residues. J gave up 0 bases and V 0 bases, and 3 bases lay outside the gene matches. The CDR3 DNA reads TGTGCCAGCAGCTTAGCTGGGACAGGGAGCTCCTACGAGCAGTACTTC. Protein: CASSLAGTGSSYEQYF.

A single count supports this clonotype. The rearrangement links TRBV27 to TRBJ2-1, with 9 nucleotides matching TRBD1. CDR1 is MNHEY and CDR2 is SMNVEV in the germline V gene (reference sequence). Trimming at V came to 1 base and at J to 3 bases, leaving 1 base not matched to a gene. This CDR3 has 15 residues. CDR3 sequence reads: CASSLWGQGYNEQFF. As DNA, the CDR3 is TGTGCCAGCAGTTTATGGGGACAGGGCTACAATGAGCAGTTCTTC.

The chain links TRBV7-2 to TRBJ2-1; possibly TRBD1 or TRBD2 for D (5 bases each). The CDR3 loop spans 17 amino acids. CDR1 and CDR2 (germline): SGHTA, FQGNSA. The V end lost 2 bases, the J end lost 0 bases, and 14 bases lay between the germline ends. The CDR3: CASSLLGRGLSYNEQFF. The CDR3 region has the DNA TGTGCCAGCAGCTTATTAGGACGGGGCCTCTCCTACAATGAGCAGTTCTTC.

This clonotype was observed a few times. This sequence joins TRBV10-3 and TRBJ1-1; TRBD1 agrees at 9 bases. The trim removed 7 bases at V and 5 bases at J, leaving 8 bases unmatched. CDR3 length: 14 amino acids. CDR1 ENHRY and CDR2 SYGVKD come from the germline V gene. The CDR3 here is CAITSGQGDTEAFF. The CDR3, as DNA: TGTGCCATCACCTCGGGACAGGGAGATACTGAAGCTTTCTTT.

This sequence joins TRBV6-2 or TRBV6-3 and TRBJ2-3, with 9 bases lining up with TRBD1. Per germline, CDR1 MNHEY and CDR2 SVGEGT. V was clipped by 0 bases and J by 2 bases; unmatched bases: 9. This CDR3 comprises 18 residues. The CDR3 is CASSYSRYGTGNTDTQYF. DNA of the CDR3: TGTGCCAGCAGTTACTCGAGGTACGGGACAGGGAACACAGATACGCAGTATTTT.